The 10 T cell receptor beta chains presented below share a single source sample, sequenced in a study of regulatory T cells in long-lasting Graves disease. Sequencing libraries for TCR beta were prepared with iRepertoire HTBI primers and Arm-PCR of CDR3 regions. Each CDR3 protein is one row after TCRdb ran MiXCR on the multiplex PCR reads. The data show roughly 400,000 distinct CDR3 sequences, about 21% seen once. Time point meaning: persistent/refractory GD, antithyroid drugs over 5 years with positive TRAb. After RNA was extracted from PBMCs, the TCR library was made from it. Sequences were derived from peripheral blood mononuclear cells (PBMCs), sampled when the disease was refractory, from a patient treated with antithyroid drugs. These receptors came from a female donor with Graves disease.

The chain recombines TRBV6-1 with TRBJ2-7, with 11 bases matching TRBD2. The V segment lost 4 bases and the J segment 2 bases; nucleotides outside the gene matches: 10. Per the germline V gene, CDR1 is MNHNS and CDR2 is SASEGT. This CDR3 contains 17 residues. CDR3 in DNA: TGTGCCAGCAGTGTCATTAGCGGGAGGGCCGATCCCTACGAGCAGTACTTC. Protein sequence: CASSVISGRADPYEQYF.

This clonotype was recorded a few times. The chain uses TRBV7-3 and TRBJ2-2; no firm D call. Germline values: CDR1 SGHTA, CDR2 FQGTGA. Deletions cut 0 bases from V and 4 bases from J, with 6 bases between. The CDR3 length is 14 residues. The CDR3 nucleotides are TGTGCCAGCAGCTTAACGCCGGCCACCGGGGAGCTGTTTTTT. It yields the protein CASSLTPATGELFF.

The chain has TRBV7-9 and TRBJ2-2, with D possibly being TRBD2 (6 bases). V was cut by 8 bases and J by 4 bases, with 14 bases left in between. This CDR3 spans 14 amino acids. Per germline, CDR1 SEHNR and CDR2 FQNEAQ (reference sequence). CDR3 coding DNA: TGTGCCAGCGAGGGTGGAGGGACCACCGGGGAGCTGTTTTTT. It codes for CASEGGGTTGELFF.

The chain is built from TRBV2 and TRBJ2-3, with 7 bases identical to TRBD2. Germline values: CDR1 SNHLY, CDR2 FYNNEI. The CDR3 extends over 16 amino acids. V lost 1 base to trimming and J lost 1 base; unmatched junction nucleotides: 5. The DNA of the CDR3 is TGTGCCAGCAGTGAAGAGGGAGGGGCGGGCACAGATACGCAGTATTTT. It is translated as CASSEEGGAGTDTQYF.

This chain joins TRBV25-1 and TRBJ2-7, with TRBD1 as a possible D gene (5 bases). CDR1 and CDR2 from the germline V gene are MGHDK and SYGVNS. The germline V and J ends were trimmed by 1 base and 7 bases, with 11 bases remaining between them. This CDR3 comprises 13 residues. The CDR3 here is CASSEWAQGEQYF. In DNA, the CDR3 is TGTGCCAGCAGTGAATGGGCTCAGGGTGAGCAGTACTTC.

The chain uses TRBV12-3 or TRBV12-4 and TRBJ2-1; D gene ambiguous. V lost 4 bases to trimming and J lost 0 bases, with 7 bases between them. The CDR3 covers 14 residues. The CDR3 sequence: CASSSGSSYNEQFF. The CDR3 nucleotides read TGTGCCAGCAGTTCCGGAAGCTCCTACAATGAGCAGTTCTTC.

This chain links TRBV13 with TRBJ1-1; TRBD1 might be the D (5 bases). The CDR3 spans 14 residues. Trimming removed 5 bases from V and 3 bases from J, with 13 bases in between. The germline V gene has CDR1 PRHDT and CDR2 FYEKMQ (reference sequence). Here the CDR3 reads CASSIGADYTEAFF. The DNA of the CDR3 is TGTGCCAGCAGCATTGGGGCCGATTACACTGAAGCTTTCTTT.

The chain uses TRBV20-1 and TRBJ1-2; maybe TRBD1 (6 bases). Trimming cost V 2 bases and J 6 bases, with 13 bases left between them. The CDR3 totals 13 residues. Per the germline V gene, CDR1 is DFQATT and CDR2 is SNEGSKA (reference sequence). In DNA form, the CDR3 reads TGCAGTGCTAGACACCGTACAGGGAATGGCTACACCTTC. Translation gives CSARHRTGNGYTF.

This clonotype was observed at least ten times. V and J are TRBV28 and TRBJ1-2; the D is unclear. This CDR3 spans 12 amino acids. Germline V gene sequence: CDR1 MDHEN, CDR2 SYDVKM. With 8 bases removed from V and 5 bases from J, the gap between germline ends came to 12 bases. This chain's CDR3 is CASSRVRYGYTF. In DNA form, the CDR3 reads TGTGCCAGCTCCCGAGTTCGGTATGGCTACACCTTC.

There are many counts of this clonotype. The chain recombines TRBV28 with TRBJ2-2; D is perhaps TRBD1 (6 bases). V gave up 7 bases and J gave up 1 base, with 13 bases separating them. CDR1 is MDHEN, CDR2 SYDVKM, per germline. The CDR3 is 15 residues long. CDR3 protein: CASTPQGRNTGELFF. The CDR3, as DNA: TGTGCCAGCACCCCTCAGGGGAGGAACACCGGGGAGCTGTTTTTT.